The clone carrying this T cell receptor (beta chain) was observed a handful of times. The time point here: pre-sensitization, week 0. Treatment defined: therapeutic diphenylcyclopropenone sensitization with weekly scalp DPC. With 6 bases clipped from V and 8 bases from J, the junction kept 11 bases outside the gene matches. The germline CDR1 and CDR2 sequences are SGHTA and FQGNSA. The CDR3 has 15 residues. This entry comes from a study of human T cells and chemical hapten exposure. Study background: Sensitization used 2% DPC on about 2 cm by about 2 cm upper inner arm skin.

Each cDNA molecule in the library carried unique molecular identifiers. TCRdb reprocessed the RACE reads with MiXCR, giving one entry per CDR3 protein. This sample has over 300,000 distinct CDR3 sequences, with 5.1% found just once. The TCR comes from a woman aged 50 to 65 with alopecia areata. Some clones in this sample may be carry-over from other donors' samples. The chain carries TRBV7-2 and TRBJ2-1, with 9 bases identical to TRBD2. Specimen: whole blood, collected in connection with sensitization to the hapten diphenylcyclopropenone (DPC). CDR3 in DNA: TGTGCCAGCAGTAAAGGTCAGCGGGGGGAGGATGAGCAGTTCTTC. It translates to CASSKGQRGEDEQFF. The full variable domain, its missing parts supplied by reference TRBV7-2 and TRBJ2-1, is GAGVSQSPSNKVTEKGKDVELRCDPISGHTALYWYRQSLGQGLEFLIYFQGNSAPDKSGLPSDRFSAERTGGSVSTLTIQRTQQEDSAVYLCASSKGQRGEDEQFFGPGTRLTVL.